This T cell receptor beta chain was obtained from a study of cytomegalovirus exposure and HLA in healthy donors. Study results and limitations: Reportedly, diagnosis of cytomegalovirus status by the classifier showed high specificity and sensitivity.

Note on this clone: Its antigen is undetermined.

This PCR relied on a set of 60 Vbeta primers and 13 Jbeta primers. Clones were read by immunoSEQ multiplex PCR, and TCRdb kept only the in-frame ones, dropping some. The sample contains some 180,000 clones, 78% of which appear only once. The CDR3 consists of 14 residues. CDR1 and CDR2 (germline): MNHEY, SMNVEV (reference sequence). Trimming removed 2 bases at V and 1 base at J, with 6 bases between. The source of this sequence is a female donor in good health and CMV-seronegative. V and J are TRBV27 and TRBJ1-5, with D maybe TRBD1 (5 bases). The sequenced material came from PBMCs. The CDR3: CASSLAGSNQPQHF. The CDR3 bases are TGTGCCAGCAGTTTAGCAGGGAGCAATCAGCCCCAGCATTTT.